The 19 T cell receptor beta chains below all came from one sample that was sequenced in a study of blood T cell repertoires in COVID-19. The data were produced by immunoSEQ multiplex PCR, yet TCRdb's version contains in-frame clones alone and is incomplete. The table records 350,000 to 400,000 clones, roughly 87% of them present only once. Source material: PBMCs or T cells enriched from blood (not recorded which). Receptors originate from a woman under 40 who had recovered from COVID-19.

The V gene is TRBV11-1, the J gene TRBJ1-1; a possible D gene is TRBD1 (5 bases). CDR1 and CDR2 from the germline V gene are SGHAT and FQDESV (reference sequence). Trimming took 3 bases from V and 6 from J, leaving 11 bases between them. This CDR3 comprises 13 residues. The CDR3 DNA is TGTGCCAGCAGCTTGCGGGGCAGCCCTGAAGCTTTCTTT. Translating gives CASSLRGSPEAFF.

CDR3 sequence: CASSGVRSDTQYF. CDR3 DNA sequence: TGTGCCAGCTCGGGAGTTCGGTCAGATACGCAGTATTTT. The chain joins TRBV12-3 or TRBV12-4 to TRBJ2-3, with TRBD2 as a possible D gene (6 bases). This CDR3 spans 13 amino acids. With 8 bases removed from V and 4 bases from J, the gap between germline ends came to 13 bases.

This clone has only one observation. The rearrangement links TRBV7-9 to TRBJ1-2; no reliable D call. CDR3 length: 12 residues. Looked up from germline, CDR1 is SEHNR and CDR2 is FQNEAQ (reference sequence). V lost 3 bases, J lost 5 bases, and 7 bases lay in between. The CDR3 reads CASSLADYGYTF. Here the CDR3 DNA reads TGTGCCAGCAGCTTGGCGGATTATGGCTACACCTTC.

V usage is TRBV6-2 or TRBV6-3 and J usage is TRBJ1-4; D is ambiguous. Germline values: CDR1 MNHEY, CDR2 SVGEGT. CDR3 length: 13 amino acids. V was pared by 0 bases and J by 5 bases, with 4 bases between. Here the CDR3 reads CASSYSGNEKLFF. In DNA, the CDR3 is TGTGCCAGCAGTTACTCCGGGAATGAAAAACTGTTTTTT.

The chain combines TRBV7-8 with TRBJ2-5; 8 nucleotides match TRBD2. The germline CDR1 and CDR2 sequences are SGHVS and FQNEAQ. The CDR3 length is 16 residues. J lost 5 bases, V lost 5 bases, and 13 bases had no gene match. The CDR3 here is CASSTRGLAGGETQYF. CDR3 nucleotide sequence: TGTGCCAGCAGCACCAGAGGCCTAGCGGGTGGGGAGACCCAGTACTTC.

CDR3 in amino acids: CASSQDGVQGRPYNSPLHF. The CDR3 DNA follows: TGCGCCAGCAGCCAAGATGGGGTACAGGGTAGGCCCTATAATTCACCCCTCCACTTT. The genes are TRBV4-1 and TRBJ1-6; tentatively, D is TRBD1 (6 bases). The germline V gene has CDR1 MGHRA and CDR2 YSYEKL. The CDR3 spans 19 residues. V was cut by 0 bases and J by 2 bases, with 17 bases left in between.

The sample holds one count of this clone. V is TRBV18 and J is TRBJ2-1; D perhaps matches TRBD2 (6 bases). Trimming stripped 0 bases from V and 5 bases from J, with 23 bases between. The CDR3 loop spans 19 amino acids. Germline lookup yields CDR1 KGHSH and CDR2 LQKENI. In nucleotides, the CDR3 is TGTGCCAGCTCACCACCCGCAACCGCTAGCGCTCCCCAAGACAATGAGCAGTTCTTC. The encoded protein is CASSPPATASAPQDNEQFF.

The chain uses TRBV5-1 and TRBJ2-5; 11 nucleotides match TRBD2. Germline assignment: CDR1 SGHRS and CDR2 YFSETQ. V lost 0 bases to trimming and J lost 2 bases; unmatched junction nucleotides: 3. This CDR3 has 16 residues. The CDR3 DNA sequence: TGCGCCAGCAGCTTGGAACTAGCGGGAGTTCAAGAGACCCAGTACTTC. Translation: CASSLELAGVQETQYF.

The CDR3 spells CASSTSQGQKLFF. The CDR3 region has the DNA TGTGCCAGCAGTACGTCACAGGGCCAAAAACTGTTTTTT. This chain uses TRBV12-3 or TRBV12-4 with TRBJ1-4, with D tentatively TRBD1 (6 bases). The CDR3 sequence is 13 residues long. The V end lost 5 bases, the J end lost 9 bases, and 13 bases lay between the germline ends.

The chain links TRBV7-9 to TRBJ2-7; TRBD1 is a possible D gene (6 bases). The CDR3 contains 16 residues. Germline V gene lookup returns CDR1 SEHNR and CDR2 FQNEAQ (reference sequence). V was shortened by 0 bases and J by 4 bases, with 16 bases between the two germline ends. CDR3: CASSLAVGQPKYEQYF. The DNA of the CDR3 is TGTGCCAGCAGCTTAGCCGTAGGACAGCCGAAATACGAGCAGTACTTC.

This rearrangement joins TRBV10-3 to TRBJ2-3; TRBD1 aligns across 7 bases. The CDR3 is made up of 16 amino acids. The V and J ends lost 2 bases and 1 base, in that order; junction bases with no gene match: 6. Per germline, CDR1 ENHRY and CDR2 SYGVKD. The CDR3 bases are TGTGCCATCAGTGAGGCAGGTCAGGGGGGCACAGATACGCAGTATTTT. Amino acids: CAISEAGQGGTDTQYF.

The CDR3 DNA is TGTGCCAGCAGCGCCCTGACTAGCGGGAGGGTTAATGAGCAGTTCTTC. It is translated as CASSALTSGRVNEQFF. The chain uses TRBV6-4 and TRBJ2-1, with 14 bases fitting TRBD2. Germline V lookup: CDR1 MRHNA, CDR2 SNTAGT. With 6 bases clipped from V and 7 bases from J, the junction kept 8 bases outside the gene matches. The CDR3 covers 16 residues.

The genes are TRBV6-4 and TRBJ2-1, with TRBD2 matching over 10 bases. CDR1 is MRHNA, CDR2 SNTAGT, per germline. Trimming cost V 5 bases and J 6 bases; bases outside gene matches: 4. This CDR3 comprises 14 residues. CDR3 region: CASSLGLAVNEQFF. The CDR3 DNA follows: TGTGCCAGCAGTCTTGGACTAGCGGTCAATGAGCAGTTCTTC.

This clone was seen ten or more times. The chain couples TRBV18 to TRBJ1-5, with D perhaps TRBD1 (6 bases). V lost 3 bases to trimming and J lost 6 bases, with 15 bases between them. The CDR3 is 15 residues long. Germline V gene sequence: CDR1 KGHSH, CDR2 LQKENI. The CDR3 loop is CASSPERGRSQPQHF. The CDR3 DNA is TGTGCCAGCTCACCCGAGCGGGGGCGATCTCAGCCCCAGCATTTT. Full variable domain (rest looked up from reference TRBV18 and TRBJ1-5): NAGVMQNPRHLVRRRGQEARLRCSPMKGHSHVYWYRQLPEEGLKFMVYLQKENIIDESGMPKERFSAEFPKEGPSILRIQQVVRGDSAAYFCASSPERGRSQPQHFGDGTRLSIL.

This chain connects TRBV7-6 to TRBJ2-1, with a possible D match to TRBD2 (5 bases). Trimming shortened V by 1 base and J by 6 bases, and 22 bases separated the two germline ends. Germline V gene sequence: CDR1 SGHVS, CDR2 FNYEAQ. This CDR3 has 18 residues. CDR3 DNA: TGTGCCAGCAGCTTAGAGTCGGGGTGGGGTTCCCTTACCAATGAGCAGTTCTTC. This encodes CASSLESGWGSLTNEQFF.

The J gene is TRBJ1-2, the V gene TRBV20-1, with 9 nucleotides matching TRBD1. This CDR3 comprises 13 residues. Germline V gives CDR1 DFQATT, CDR2 SNEGSKA (reference sequence). Germline trimming cut 5 bases from V and 2 bases from J; bases unmatched to any gene: 3. CDR3 sequence (DNA): TGCAGTGCTGGTGGACAGGGGAACTATGGCTACACCTTC. The encoded protein is CSAGGQGNYGYTF.

The gene calls are TRBV5-1 and TRBJ2-7; D possibly corresponds to TRBD2 (6 bases). Germline CDR1 and CDR2: SGHRS and YFSETQ. The CDR3 runs to 15 residues. V lost 0 bases, J lost 7 bases, and 17 bases lay in between. The CDR3 region has the DNA TGCGCCAGCAGCTTGGCAACTAGCTCTCCCCTAGAGCAGTACTTC. Its translation: CASSLATSSPLEQYF.

V gene TRBV28 combines with J gene TRBJ2-5; TRBD2 agrees at 13 bases. V lost 4 bases and J lost 3; bases outside the gene matches: 5. CDR3 length equals 16 residues. Germline V gene data show CDR1 as MDHEN and CDR2 as SYDVKM. The CDR3 spells CASSSLGLAGEETQYF. Written as DNA, the CDR3 is TGTGCCAGCAGTTCCCTAGGACTAGCGGGAGAAGAGACCCAGTACTTC.

This chain uses TRBV7-2 with TRBJ1-2; 8 bases fit TRBD1. Germline loops: CDR1 SGHTA, CDR2 FQGNSA. CDR3 length equals 15 residues. Trimming at V came to 1 base and at J to 8 bases, leaving 9 bases not matched to a gene. CDR3 sequence reads: CASSLGQGPPDGYTF. For the CDR3, the DNA is TGTGCCAGCAGCTTAGGACAGGGGCCACCTGACGGCTACACCTTC.